The entry that follows covers one T cell receptor (beta chain) sequence. Its antigen remains unidentified. The V end lost 4 bases, the J end lost 3 bases, and 9 bases lay between the germline ends. The CDR3 consists of 13 residues. Looked up from germline, CDR1 is MDHEN and CDR2 is SYDVKM. Together with a sample-barcoded 5' primer, a J-beta primer mix was included in a second PCR lasting roughly 7 to 11 cycles. Via MiXCR, TCRdb re-called the 5' RACE reads, giving one row per CDR3 protein. Of approximately 800,000 distinct CDR3 sequences in the sample, 20% to 25% are singletons; the top ten hold 3% to 4.5%. The data are from a study of blood T cells in healthy people across ages. Whole-study results and caveats: Aged donors had fewer naive CD4+ cells and lower diversity than long-lived donors.

These data were also filed under a second study, of T cells of mothers and their children. That work adds: Samples were provided by three healthy Caucasian mothers and their six children.

Sample: blood. This sequence joins TRBV28 and TRBJ1-1; no definite D call. The receptor's source is a boy between 5 and 17 years old in good health. The CDR3 region has the DNA TGTGCCAGCAGTTCCTATCCTTACACTGAAGCTTTCTTT. Protein product: CASSSYPYTEAFF.